This TCR beta chain was captured in a study of breast tumors, draining lymph nodes, adjacent tissues. Study findings and constraints: Compared with basal-like, luminal-like tumors shared significantly more repertoire with nontumor tissue. The data were judged consistent with most tumor T cells coming from lymph node and expanding in tumor. The lymph node origin of tumor T cells was framed as consistent with a hypothesis, not demonstrated.

Breast cancer patients provided tissue from their axillary draining lymph nodes. Germline lookup yields CDR1 LGHNA and CDR2 YSLEER. CDR3 length: 14 amino acids. About this clonotype: Its target is unknown. Sequence at one end of the junction differs from germline and may be a read error.

TCRdb independently ran MiXCR on the multiplex PCR reads; one entry per CDR3 protein. The table records about 130,000 distinct CDR3 sequences, 20% to 25% of them present only once. Sequenced sample: axillary lymph node tissue. V is TRBV4-3 and J is TRBJ2-3; D unclear. The receptor's source is a female donor with breast cancer. Some clones in this sample may be carry-over from other donors' samples. CDR3 in amino acids: CASSQSGLADRQYF. The CDR3 DNA follows: TGCGCCAGCAGCCAATCTGGGCTGGCAGATAGGCAGTATTTT.